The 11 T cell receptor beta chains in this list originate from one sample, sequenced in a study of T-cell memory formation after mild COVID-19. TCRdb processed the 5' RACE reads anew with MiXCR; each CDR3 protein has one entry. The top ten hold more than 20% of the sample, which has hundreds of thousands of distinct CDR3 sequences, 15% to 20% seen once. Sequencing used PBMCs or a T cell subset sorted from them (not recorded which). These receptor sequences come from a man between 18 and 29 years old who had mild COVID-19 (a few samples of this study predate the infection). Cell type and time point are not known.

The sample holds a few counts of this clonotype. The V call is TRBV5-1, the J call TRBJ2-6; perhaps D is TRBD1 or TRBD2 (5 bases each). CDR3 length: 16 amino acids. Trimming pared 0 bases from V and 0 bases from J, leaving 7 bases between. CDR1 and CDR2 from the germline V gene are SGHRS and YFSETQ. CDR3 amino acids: CASSLGGTSGANVLTF. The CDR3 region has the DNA TGCGCCAGCAGCTTGGGTGGGACCTCTGGGGCCAACGTCCTGACTTTC.

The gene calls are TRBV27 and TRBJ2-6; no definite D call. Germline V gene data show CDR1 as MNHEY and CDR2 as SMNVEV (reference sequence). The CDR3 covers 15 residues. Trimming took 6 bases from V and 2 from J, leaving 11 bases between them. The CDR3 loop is CASRSHPPGANVLTF. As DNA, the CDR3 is TGTGCCAGCAGATCTCATCCGCCTGGGGCCAACGTCCTGACTTTC.

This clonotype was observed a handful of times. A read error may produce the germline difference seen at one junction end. This chain's CDR3 is CAISESWDRADF. In nucleotides, the CDR3 is TGTGCCATCAGTGAGTCATGGGACAGGGCTGACTTC. This chain joins TRBV10-3 and TRBJ2-7; 9 bases agree with TRBD1. Germline CDR1 is ENHRY and CDR2 is SYGVKD. The CDR3 is 12 amino acids.

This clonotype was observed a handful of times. CDR3 in amino acids: CASSRPGTPTGELFF. The DNA of the CDR3 is TGTGCCAGCAGTCGTCCGGGAACCCCGACCGGGGAGCTGTTTTTT. The rearrangement uses TRBV7-9 and TRBJ2-2; a possible D gene is TRBD2 (5 bases). Germline V gives CDR1 SEHNR, CDR2 FQNEAQ (reference sequence). CDR3 length: 15 residues. Trimming took 6 bases from V and 5 from J, leaving 16 bases between them.

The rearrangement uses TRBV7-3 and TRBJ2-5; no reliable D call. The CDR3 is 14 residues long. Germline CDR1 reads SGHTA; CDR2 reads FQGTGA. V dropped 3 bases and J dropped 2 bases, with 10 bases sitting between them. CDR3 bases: TGTGCCAGCAGCTTCTCCCCAACACAAGAGACCCAGTACTTC. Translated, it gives CASSFSPTQETQYF.

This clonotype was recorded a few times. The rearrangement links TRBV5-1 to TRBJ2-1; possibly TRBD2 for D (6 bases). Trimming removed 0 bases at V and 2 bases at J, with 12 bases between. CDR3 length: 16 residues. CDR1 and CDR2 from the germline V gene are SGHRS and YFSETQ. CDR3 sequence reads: CASSLALGTAYNEQFF. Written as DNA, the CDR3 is TGCGCCAGCAGCTTGGCCCTGGGGACTGCCTACAATGAGCAGTTCTTC.

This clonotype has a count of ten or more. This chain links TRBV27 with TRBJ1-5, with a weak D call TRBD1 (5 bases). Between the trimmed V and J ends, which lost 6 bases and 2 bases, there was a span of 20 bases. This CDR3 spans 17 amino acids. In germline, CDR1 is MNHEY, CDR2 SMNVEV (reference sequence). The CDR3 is CASSPRWGGDGNQPQHF. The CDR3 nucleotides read TGTGCCAGCAGCCCCCGCTGGGGCGGGGACGGCAATCAGCCCCAGCATTTT.

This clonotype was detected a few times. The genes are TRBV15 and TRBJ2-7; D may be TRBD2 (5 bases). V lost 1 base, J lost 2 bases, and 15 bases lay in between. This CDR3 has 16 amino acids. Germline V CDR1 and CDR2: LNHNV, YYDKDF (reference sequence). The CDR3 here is CATSRVPWGATYEQYF. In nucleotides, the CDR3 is TGTGCCACCAGCAGAGTCCCGTGGGGAGCGACCTACGAGCAGTACTTC.

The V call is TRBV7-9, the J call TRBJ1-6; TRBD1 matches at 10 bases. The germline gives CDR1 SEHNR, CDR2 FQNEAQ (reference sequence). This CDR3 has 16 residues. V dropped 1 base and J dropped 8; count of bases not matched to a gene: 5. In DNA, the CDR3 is TGTGCCAGCAGCTTAGGCGGGACAGGGGTCCATTCACCCCTCCACTTT. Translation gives CASSLGGTGVHSPLHF.

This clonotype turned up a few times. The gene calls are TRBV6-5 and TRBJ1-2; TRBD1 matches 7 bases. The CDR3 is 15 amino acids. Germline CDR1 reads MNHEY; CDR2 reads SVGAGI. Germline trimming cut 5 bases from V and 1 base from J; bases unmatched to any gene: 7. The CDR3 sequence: CASSPLPGGNYGYTF. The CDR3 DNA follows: TGTGCCAGCAGTCCCCTGCCAGGGGGTAACTATGGCTACACCTTC.

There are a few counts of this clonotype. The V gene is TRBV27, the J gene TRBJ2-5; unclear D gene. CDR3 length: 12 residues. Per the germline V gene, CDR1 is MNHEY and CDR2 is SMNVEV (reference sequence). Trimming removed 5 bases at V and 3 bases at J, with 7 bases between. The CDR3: CASSGVKETQYF. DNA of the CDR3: TGTGCCAGCAGTGGAGTTAAAGAGACCCAGTACTTC.